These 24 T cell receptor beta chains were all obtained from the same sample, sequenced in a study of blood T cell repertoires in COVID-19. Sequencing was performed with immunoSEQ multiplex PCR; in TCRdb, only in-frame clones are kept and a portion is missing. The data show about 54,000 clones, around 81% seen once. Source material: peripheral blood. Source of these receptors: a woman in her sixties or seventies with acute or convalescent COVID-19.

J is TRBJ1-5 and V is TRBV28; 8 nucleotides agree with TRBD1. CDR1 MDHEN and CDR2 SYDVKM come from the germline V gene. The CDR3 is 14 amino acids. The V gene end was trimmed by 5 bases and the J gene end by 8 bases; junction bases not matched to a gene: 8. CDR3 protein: CASSNQGAVKPQHF. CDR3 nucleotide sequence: TGTGCCAGCAGTAATCAGGGGGCCGTGAAGCCCCAGCATTTT.

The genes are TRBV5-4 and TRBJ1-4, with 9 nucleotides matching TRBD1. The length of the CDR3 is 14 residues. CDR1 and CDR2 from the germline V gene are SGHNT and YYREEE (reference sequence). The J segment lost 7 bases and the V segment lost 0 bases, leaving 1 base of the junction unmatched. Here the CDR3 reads CASSLGTGVEKLFF. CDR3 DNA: TGTGCCAGCAGCTTGGGGACAGGGGTTGAAAAACTGTTTTTT.

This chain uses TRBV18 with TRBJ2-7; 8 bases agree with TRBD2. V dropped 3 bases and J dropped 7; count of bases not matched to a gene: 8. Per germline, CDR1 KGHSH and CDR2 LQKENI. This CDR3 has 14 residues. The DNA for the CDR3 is TGTGCCAGCTCACCGGGACTAGGGGCGCGTGAGCAGTACTTC. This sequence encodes CASSPGLGAREQYF.

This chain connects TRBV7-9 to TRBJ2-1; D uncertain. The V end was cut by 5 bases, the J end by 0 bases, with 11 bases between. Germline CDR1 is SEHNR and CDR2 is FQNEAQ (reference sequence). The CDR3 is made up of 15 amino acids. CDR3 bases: TGTGCCAGCAGCGTAGGTTTTAGCTCCTACAATGAGCAGTTCTTC. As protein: CASSVGFSSYNEQFF.

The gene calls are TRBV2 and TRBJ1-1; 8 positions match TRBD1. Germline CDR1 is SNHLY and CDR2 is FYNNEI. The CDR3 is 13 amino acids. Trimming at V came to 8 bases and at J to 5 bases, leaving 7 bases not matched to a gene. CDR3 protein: CASFGQGWTEAFF. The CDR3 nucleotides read TGTGCCAGCTTCGGACAGGGCTGGACTGAAGCTTTCTTT.

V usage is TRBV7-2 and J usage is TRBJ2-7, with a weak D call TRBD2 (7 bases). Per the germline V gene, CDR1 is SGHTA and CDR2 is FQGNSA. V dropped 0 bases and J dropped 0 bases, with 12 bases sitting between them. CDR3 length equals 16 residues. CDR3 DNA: TGTGCCAGCAGCTTAGCCCCACGGGGGGCCTCCTACGAGCAGTACTTC. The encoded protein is CASSLAPRGASYEQYF.

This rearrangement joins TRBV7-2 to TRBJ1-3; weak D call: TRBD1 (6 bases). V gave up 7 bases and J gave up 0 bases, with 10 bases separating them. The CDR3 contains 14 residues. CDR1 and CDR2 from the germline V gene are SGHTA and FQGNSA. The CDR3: CASKQGNSGNTIYF. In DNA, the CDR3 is TGTGCCAGCAAACAGGGTAACTCTGGAAACACCATATATTTT.

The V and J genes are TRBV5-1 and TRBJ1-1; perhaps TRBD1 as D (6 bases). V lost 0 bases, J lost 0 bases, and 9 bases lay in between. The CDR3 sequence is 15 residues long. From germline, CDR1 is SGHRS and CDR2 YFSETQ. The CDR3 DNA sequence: TGCGCCAGCAGCTTGGCAAGGGGGTTGAACACTGAAGCTTTCTTT. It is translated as CASSLARGLNTEAFF.

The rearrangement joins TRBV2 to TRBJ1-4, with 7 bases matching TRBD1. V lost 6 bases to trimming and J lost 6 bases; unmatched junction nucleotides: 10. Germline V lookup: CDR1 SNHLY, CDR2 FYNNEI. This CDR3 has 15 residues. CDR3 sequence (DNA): TGTGCCAGCAGACTTAACAGGGGCGGTGATGAAAAACTGTTTTTT. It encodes CASRLNRGGDEKLFF.

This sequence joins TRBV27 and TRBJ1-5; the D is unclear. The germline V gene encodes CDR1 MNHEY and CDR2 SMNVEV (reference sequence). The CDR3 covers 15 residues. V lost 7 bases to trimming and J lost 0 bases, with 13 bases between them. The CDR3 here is CASNLGPYSNQPQHF. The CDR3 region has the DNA TGTGCCAGCAACCTGGGCCCCTATAGCAATCAGCCCCAGCATTTT.

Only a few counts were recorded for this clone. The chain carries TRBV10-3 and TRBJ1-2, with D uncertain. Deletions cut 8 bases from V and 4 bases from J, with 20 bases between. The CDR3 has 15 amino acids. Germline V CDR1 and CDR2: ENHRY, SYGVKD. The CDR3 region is CAIYGGPGLGYGYTF. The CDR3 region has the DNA TGTGCCATCTATGGTGGCCCGGGATTGGGCTATGGCTACACCTTC.

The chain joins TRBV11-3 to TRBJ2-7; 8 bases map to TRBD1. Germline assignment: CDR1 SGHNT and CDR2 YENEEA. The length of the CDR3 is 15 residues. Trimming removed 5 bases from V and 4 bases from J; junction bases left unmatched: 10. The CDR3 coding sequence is TGTGCCAGCAGCCACATCAGGACAGGGCCTTACGAGCAGTACTTC. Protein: CASSHIRTGPYEQYF.

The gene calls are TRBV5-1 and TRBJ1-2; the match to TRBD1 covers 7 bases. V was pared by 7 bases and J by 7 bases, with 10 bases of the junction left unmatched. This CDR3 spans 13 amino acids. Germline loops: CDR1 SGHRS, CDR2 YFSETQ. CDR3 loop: CASGSQGTAGYTF. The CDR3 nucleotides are TGCGCCAGCGGCTCTCAGGGGACAGCTGGCTACACCTTC.

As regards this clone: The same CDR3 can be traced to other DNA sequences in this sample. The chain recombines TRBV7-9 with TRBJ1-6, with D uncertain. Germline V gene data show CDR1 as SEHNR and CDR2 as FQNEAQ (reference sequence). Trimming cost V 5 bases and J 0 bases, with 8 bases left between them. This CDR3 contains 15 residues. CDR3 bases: TGTGCCAGCAGCCGCGAAAGCTCCTATAATTCACCCCTCCACTTT. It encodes CASSRESSYNSPLHF.

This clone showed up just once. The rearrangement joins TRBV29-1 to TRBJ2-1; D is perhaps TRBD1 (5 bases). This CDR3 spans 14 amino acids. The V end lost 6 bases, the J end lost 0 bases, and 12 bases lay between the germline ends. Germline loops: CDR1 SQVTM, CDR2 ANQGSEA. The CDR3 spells CSVRPQGSYNEQFF. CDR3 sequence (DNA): TGCAGCGTCCGCCCCCAGGGCTCCTACAATGAGCAGTTCTTC.

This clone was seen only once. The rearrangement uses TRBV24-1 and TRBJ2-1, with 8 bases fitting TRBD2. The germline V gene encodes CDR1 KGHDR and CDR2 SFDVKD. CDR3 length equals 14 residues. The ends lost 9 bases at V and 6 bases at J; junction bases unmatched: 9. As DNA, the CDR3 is TGTGCCACCCGAGAGCGGGAGTTTTCCAATGAGCAGTTCTTC. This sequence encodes CATREREFSNEQFF.

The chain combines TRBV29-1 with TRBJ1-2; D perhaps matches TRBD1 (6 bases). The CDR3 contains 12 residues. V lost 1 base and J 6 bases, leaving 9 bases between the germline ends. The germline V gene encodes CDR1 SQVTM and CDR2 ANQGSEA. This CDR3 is CSVEAAGDGYTF. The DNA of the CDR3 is TGCAGCGTTGAAGCCGCAGGGGATGGCTACACCTTC.

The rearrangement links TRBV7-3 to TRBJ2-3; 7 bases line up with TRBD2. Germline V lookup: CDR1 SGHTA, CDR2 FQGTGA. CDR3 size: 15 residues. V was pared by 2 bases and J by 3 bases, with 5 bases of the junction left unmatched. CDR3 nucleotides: TGTGCCAGCAGCTTACAGGGTAGCGGGACAGATACGCAGTATTTT. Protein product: CASSLQGSGTDTQYF.

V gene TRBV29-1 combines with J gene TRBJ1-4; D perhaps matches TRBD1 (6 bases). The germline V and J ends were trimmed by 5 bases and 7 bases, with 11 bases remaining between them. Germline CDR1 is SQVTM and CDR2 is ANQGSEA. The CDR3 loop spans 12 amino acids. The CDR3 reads CSVTKQGEKLFF. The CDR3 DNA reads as TGCAGCGTTACTAAACAGGGTGAAAAACTGTTTTTT.

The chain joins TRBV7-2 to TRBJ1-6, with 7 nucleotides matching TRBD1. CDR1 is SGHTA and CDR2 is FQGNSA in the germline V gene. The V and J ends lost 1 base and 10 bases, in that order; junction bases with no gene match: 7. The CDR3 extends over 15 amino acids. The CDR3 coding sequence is TGTGCCAGCAGCTTAGTTCCGCAGACAGGGTCACCCCTCCACTTT. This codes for CASSLVPQTGSPLHF.

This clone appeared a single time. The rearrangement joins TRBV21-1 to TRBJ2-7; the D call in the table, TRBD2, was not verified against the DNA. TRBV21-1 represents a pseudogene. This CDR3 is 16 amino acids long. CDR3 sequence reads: CASSKANIGRRYEQYF. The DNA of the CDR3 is TGTGCCAGCAGCAAAGCTAACATCGGGAGGAGGTACGAGCAGTACTTC.

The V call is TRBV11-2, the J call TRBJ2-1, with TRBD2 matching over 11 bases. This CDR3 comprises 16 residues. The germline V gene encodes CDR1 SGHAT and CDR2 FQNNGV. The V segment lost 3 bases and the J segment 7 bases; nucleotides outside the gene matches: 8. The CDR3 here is CASSLASGRPNNEQFF. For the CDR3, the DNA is TGTGCCAGCAGCTTGGCTAGCGGGAGGCCTAATAATGAGCAGTTCTTC.

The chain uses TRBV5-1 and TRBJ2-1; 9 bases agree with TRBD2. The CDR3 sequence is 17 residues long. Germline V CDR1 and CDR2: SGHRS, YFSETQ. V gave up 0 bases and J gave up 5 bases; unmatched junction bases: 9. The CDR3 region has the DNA TGCGCCAGCAGCTTGGGGGTGGCGGGAGGGCCGGACAATGAGCAGTTCTTC. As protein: CASSLGVAGGPDNEQFF. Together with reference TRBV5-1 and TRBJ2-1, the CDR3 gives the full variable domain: KAGVTQTPRYLIKTRGQQVTLSCSPISGHRSVSWYQQTPGQGLQFLFEYFSETQRNKGNFPGRFSGRQFSNSRSEMNVSTLELGDSALYLCASSLGVAGGPDNEQFFGPGTRLTVL.

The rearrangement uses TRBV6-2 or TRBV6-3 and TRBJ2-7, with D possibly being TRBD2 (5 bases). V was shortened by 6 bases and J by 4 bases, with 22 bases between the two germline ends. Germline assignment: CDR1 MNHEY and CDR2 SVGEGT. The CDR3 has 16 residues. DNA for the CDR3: TGTGCCAGCAGCGACGGAGGCCCCCTTGGGTTTTACGAGCAGTACTTC. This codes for CASSDGGPLGFYEQYF.